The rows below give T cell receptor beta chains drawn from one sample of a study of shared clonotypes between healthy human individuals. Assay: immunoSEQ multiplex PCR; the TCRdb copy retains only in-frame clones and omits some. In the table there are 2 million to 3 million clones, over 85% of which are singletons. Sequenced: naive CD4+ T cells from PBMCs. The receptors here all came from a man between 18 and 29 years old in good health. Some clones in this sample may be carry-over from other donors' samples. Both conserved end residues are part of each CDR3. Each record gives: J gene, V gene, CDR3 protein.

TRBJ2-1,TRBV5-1,CASSLEVISYNEQFF
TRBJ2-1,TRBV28,CASTPGVNEQFF
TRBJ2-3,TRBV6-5,CASSYSWQGTDTQYF
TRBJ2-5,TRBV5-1,CASVREGGETQYF
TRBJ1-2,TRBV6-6,CASSYEGQGGGYTF
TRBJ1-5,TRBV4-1,CASSQQPYSNQPQHF
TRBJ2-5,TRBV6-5,CASTDDRGQETQYF
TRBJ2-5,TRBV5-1,CASSPLTSGSSETQYF
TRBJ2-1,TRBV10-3,CAISDPHLGEQFF
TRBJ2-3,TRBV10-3,CAISPVPNSSSSTDTQYF
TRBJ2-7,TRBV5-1,CASRSLAASSYEQYF
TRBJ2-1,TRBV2,CASSDARPSEQFF
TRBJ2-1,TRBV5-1,CASSSDGIGSGNEQFF
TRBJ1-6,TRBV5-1,CASKIGSGSYNSPLHF
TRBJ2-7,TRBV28,CASGRPREGRVEQYF
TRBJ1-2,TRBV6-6,CASSYALGGANYGYTF
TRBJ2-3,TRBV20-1,CSASLLATQYF
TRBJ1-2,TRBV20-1,CSASGGYGYTF
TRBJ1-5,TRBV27,CASSLAGYQPQHF
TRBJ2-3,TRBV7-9,CASSSGTGKTDTQYF
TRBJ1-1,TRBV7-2,CASSTPGTGLSTEAFF
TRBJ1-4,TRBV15,CATSSRQGPNEKLFF
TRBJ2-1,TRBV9,CASSVEDRGSYNEQFF
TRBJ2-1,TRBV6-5,CASSYGQGRNEQFF
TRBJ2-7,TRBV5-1,CASSWDRVSEQYF
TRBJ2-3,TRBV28,CASAPRGLTGLAGGLGTQYF
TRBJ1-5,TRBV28,CAMGQSNQPQHF